This TCR beta chain was captured in a study of blood T cell repertoires in COVID-19. Trimming cost V 8 bases and J 5 bases, with 13 bases left between them. CDR1 is LNHDA, CDR2 SQIVND, per germline (reference sequence). This CDR3 spans 13 amino acids. Clones were read by immunoSEQ multiplex PCR, and TCRdb kept only the in-frame ones, dropping some. The sample includes 140,000 to 150,000 clones, 80% to 90% of them seen just once. The V gene is TRBV19, the J gene TRBJ1-5; possibly TRBD1 for D (6 bases). The sequence was obtained from a woman aged 55-69 years with COVID-19, enrolled during active disease. The material sequenced was peripheral blood. CDR3 nucleotides: TGTGCCAGTGGGAACAGGGTCGATCAGCCCCAGCATTTT. It encodes CASGNRVDQPQHF.